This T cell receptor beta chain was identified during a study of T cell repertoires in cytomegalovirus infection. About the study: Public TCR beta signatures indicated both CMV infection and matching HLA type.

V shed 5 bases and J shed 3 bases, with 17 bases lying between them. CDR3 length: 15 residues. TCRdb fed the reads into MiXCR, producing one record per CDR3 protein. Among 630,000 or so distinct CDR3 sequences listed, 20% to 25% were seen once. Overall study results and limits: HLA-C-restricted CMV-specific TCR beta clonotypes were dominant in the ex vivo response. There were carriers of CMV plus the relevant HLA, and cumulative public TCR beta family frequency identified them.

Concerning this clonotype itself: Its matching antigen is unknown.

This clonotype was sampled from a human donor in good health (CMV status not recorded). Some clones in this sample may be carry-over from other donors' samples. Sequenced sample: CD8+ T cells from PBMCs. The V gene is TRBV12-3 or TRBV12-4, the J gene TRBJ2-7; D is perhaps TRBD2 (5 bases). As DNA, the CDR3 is TGTGCCAGCAGTCCTCCCGCGGGCCCCTTCTACGAGCAGTACTTC. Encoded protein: CASSPPAGPFYEQYF.